This TCR beta chain appears in the sequencing data of a study of blood T cell repertoires in COVID-19 (dated by TCRdb to about 2020). Describing the broader study: The collaborator samples originated in the United States, Italy and Spain and spanned the acute and convalescent phases of COVID-19. The material from the prospective study consisted of cDNA or gDNA derived from T cells, B-cell-depleted T cells, or PBMCs. Deeply sampled blood TCRbeta repertoires from subjects exposed to, actively infected with, or recovered from COVID-19 were included in the dataset. The repertoires were released in a freely available public database meant as a resource for research on the immune response to SARS-CoV-2. Samples were obtained from the ongoing ImmuneRACE study (first 160 participants) and from 1,254 subjects provided by 6 global collaborators. Sample metadata almost always included a de-identified subject ID, COVID-19 status, age in years and sex. HLA class I and class II types, where available, came from metadata supplied by the sample provider rather than from assay-based typing. Overall results and qualifications from the work: The quantity of clinical and demographic metadata differed by source and by participant and was supplied without curation.

TCRbeta CDR3 regions were amplified from genomic DNA using the immunoSEQ Assay, a bias-controlled multiplex PCR. The source study handled its data this way. Nucleated cell counts per sample were estimated from amplification of reference gene primers within the assay. Sequence reads were collapsed and filtered to measure the absolute abundance of every unique TCRbeta CDR3 rearrangement. For each sample, productive Simpson clonality was calculated by taking the square root of Simpson's diversity index across productive rearrangements. In its TCRdb copy, this immuneACCESS table keeps in-frame sequences only and misses some clones. Where compared with another copy, unresolved V genes explain less than half of these, and the others have no known cause. V, J and clone size reflect that table, while D and trimming were determined from the DNA. Here the sample has a few hundred thousand clones; approximately 86% occur a single time. The ten most abundant clones make up about 3.8% of the sample.

Concerning this clone itself: What antigen it recognizes has not been identified. Base qualities are not recorded, but no much larger clone differs from it by a single base.

In the prospective study, participants were roughly 18 to 89 years old, resided in around 25 geographic areas of the United States, and were enrolled through a virtual design. In the prospective study, cohorts were assigned on the basis of participant-reported clinical history obtained from a screening survey and a study questionnaire. Mobile phlebotomists in the prospective study collected whole blood, serum and a nasopharyngeal or oropharyngeal swab from every participant. Participants in the prospective study had the option to provide additional blood draws and questionnaires over an approximately 2-month period. Blood samples from the prospective study were shipped frozen or at room temperature prior to DNA extraction. The germline V gene gives CDR1 as MGHDK and CDR2 as SYGVNS. From its cysteine to its phenylalanine, the CDR3 spans 14 amino acids. Only the CDR3 region is kept as DNA, spanning 42 bases read in frame from base 1. Trimming costs V 6 bases and J 0 bases, and their ends lie 9 bases apart.

The chain couples TRBV25-1 to TRBJ1-3; TRBD1 could be the D gene, as 6 bases match. Sequenced input: PBMCs or T cells enriched from blood (not recorded which). The TCR sequence derives from a woman between 40 and 50 years old with acute COVID-19. The CDR3 protein is CASRPDSSGNTIYF. The nucleotides read TGTGCCAGCAGGCCGGACAGCTCTGGAAACACCATATATTTT.